This TCR beta chain derives from a study of CXCR3-negative and CXCR3-positive naive CD8 T cells. Study-level information: There were 120 million to 150 million TRB reads altogether, and each library had about 1.5 +/- 0.3 million of them. Whole-study findings and limits: Naive CXCR3-positive cells had TRB CDR3s more hydrophobic than those of CXCR3-negative naive cells. Comparably high diversity was seen in both naive subsets, and much lower diversity in memory CD8+ cells. TRB CDR3 properties indicated TCR strength, while surface CD5 was similar across naive subsets.

TRB cDNA was prepared as libraries by UMI-labeled 5' RACE. From its re-call of the 5' RACE reads, TCRdb lists each CDR3 protein once, without DNA. The sample spans about 110,000 distinct CDR3 sequences; the ten largest clones claim more than 0.3%. Sorting was done in triplicate for each CD8+ T cell subset (under 330,000 cells each). Concerning this clonotype itself: Its antigen is not known.

Sequences were obtained from naive CXCR3+ CD8+ T cells from blood. As for subset: CD45RO-CCR7+CD27+CD95- naive CD8+ T cells expressing CXCR3 (TNR3+). The receptor was isolated from a human donor in good health. Some clones in this sample may be carry-over from other donors' samples.

The CDR3 region is CASSLGTSGDLDTQYF. The chain recombines TRBV7-2 with TRBJ2-3; TCRdb's assignment of TRBD2 cannot be checked, as there is no DNA. The germline CDR1 and CDR2 sequences are SGHTA and FQGNSA. The CDR3 runs to 16 residues.